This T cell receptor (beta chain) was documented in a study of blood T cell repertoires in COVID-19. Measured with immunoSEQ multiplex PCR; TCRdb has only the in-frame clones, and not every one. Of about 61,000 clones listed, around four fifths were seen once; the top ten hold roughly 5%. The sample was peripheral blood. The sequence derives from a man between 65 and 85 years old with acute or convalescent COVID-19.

The CDR3 sequence is CASSPPGQSYGYTF. CDR3 DNA: TGTGCCAGCAGTCCCCCGGGACAGTCCTATGGCTACACCTTC. The chain employs TRBV6-6 and TRBJ1-2, with 7 nucleotides matching TRBD1. The germline gives CDR1 MNHNY, CDR2 SVGAGI (reference sequence). The ends lost 5 bases at V and 4 bases at J; junction bases unmatched: 7. The CDR3 totals 14 residues.